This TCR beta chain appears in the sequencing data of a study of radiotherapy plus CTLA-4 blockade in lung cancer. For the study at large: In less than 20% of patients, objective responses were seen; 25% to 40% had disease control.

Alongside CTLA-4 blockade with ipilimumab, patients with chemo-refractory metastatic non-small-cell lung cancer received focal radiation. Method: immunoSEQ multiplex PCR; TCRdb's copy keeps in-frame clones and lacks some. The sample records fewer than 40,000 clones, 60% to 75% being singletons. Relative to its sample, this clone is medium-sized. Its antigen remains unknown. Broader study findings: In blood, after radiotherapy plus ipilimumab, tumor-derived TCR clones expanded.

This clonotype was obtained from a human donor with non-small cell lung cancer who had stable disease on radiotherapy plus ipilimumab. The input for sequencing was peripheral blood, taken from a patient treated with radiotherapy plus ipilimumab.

CDR3 DNA sequence: TGTGCCAGCTTGACAGCTATGAACACTGAAGCTTTCTTT. This sequence encodes CASLTAMNTEAFF. The V call is TRBV18, the J call TRBJ1-1; maybe TRBD1 (5 bases). The V gene's germline CDR1 is KGHSH and CDR2 LQKENI. Trimming left V 7 bases short and J 0 bases short, with 9 bases between. There are 13 residues in the CDR3.